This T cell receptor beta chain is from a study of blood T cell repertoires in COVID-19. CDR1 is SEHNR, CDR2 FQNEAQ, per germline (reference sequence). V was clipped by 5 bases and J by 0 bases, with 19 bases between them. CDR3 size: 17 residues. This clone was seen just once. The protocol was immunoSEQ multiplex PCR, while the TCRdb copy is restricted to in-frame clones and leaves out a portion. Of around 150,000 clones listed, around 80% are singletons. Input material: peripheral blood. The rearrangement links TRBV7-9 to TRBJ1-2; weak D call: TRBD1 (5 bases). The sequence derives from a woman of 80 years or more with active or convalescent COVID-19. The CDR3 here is CASSPQSGGTANYGYTF. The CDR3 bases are TGTGCCAGCAGCCCCCAAAGTGGAGGGACGGCTAACTATGGCTACACCTTC.